This record concerns one T cell receptor (beta chain) sequence. Antigen specificity is unknown. These data come from a study of cytomegalovirus exposure and HLA in healthy donors. Whole-study findings and limits: Earlier findings revealed that most TCR beta V segments proved productive either about 87% or about 30% of the time. It was likely that a cluster of highly shared sequence variants was a sequencing artifact. Using a false discovery rate of 0.05, a later analysis showed that 15,000 to 20,000 TCR beta sequences were associated with HLA alleles. 87-base-pair reads could not separate some V segments, including TRBV6-2 and TRBV6-3.

Trimming pared 3 bases from V and 4 bases from J, leaving 15 bases between. The CDR3 covers 15 residues. The germline V gene encodes CDR1 LNHDA and CDR2 SQIVND (reference sequence). The primer mix had 60 Vbeta and 13 Jbeta primers. Measured with immunoSEQ multiplex PCR; TCRdb has only the in-frame clones, and not every one. The data show approximately 120,000 clones, around 81% seen once. The sequence derives from a woman aged 30 to 39 in good health and CMV-seronegative. The chain joins TRBV19 to TRBJ1-1; TRBD1 is a possible D gene (6 bases). The sequenced sample was PBMCs. The CDR3 is CASSISGVGRTEAFF. In DNA form, the CDR3 reads TGTGCCAGTAGTATCTCAGGGGTAGGGCGCACTGAAGCTTTCTTT.